A few counts support the clone carrying this TCR beta chain. Each CDR3 protein gets one entry after TCRdb re-called the 5' RACE reads with MiXCR. In the table there are roughly 1,500,000 distinct CDR3 sequences, more than 30% of which are singletons. CDR3 length: 15 amino acids. V lost 3 bases and J lost 3, with 13 bases in between. Germline values: CDR1 SGHTA, CDR2 FQGNSA. The data were taken from a study of identical twins. The sequence derives from a newborn girl in good health. V gene TRBV7-2 combines with J gene TRBJ2-3; no clear D gene. The source material was cord blood. CDR3 coding DNA: TGTGCCAGCAGCTTTATAAGGGCTGGGACAGATACGCAGTATTTT. Its protein product is CASSFIRAGTDTQYF.